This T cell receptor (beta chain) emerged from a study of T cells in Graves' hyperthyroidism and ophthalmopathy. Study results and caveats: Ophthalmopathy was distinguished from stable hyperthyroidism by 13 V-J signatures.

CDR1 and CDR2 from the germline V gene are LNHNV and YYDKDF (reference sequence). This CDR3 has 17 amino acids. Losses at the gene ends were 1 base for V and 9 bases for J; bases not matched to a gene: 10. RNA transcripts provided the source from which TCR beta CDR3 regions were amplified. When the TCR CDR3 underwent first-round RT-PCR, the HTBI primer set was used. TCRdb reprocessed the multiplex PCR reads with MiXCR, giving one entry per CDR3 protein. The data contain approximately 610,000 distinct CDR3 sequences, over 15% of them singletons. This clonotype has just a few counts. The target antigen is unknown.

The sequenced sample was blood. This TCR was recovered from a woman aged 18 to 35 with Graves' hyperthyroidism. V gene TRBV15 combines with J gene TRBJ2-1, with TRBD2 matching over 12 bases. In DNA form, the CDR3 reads TGTGCCACCAGCAGAGTGACTAGCGGGAGACCCGGTTCTGAGCAGTTCTTC. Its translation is CATSRVTSGRPGSEQFF.